This T cell receptor (beta chain) was documented in a study of T cell responses to AZD1222 COVID-19 vaccine. Clones were sequenced by immunoSEQ multiplex PCR, and TCRdb holds only the in-frame ones, with some missing. The data contain some 250,000 clones, about 94% of them singletons. V was trimmed by 4 bases and J by 2 bases, leaving 11 bases between them. Germline V gene data show CDR1 as MDHEN and CDR2 as SYDVKM. This CDR3 comprises 14 residues. The table lists this clone with a count of one. The material was peripheral blood, obtained 28 days after the second AZD1222 dose. The sequence derives from an adult who received the AZD1222 COVID-19 vaccine. The chain joins TRBV28 to TRBJ2-5; possibly TRBD1 for D (6 bases). The chain's CDR3 is CASSSGQSQETQYF. The DNA for the CDR3 is TGTGCCAGCAGTTCCGGACAGTCACAAGAGACCCAGTACTTC.